Following are 3 T cell receptor beta chains from one sample sequenced in a study of human T cells and chemical hapten exposure. TCRdb itself ran the RACE reads through MiXCR, one entry per CDR3 protein. The sample carries under 200,000 distinct CDR3 sequences, about a quarter recorded once. The time point: patch test 3, about 24 weeks after DPC sensitization. Treatment specified: therapeutic diphenylcyclopropenone sensitization with weekly scalp DPC. The sequencing here drew on whole blood, taken in connection with sensitization to the hapten diphenylcyclopropenone (DPC). These receptors were obtained from a woman younger than 35 with alopecia areata. Some clones in this sample may be carry-over from other donors' samples.

This clonotype was picked up a small number of times. The chain joins TRBV20-1 to TRBJ1-3; D gene uncertain. This CDR3 has 14 amino acids. The germline V gene encodes CDR1 DFQATT and CDR2 SNEGSKA (reference sequence). Trimming removed 0 bases at V and 2 bases at J, with 8 bases between. The CDR3 spells CSARDSGPGNTIYF. The CDR3 region has the DNA TGCAGTGCTAGAGATTCAGGTCCTGGAAACACCATATATTTT.

This clonotype was seen repeatedly, ten times or more. The chain couples TRBV29-1 to TRBJ1-2; TRBD1 is a possible D gene (6 bases). Germline CDR1 and CDR2: SQVTM and ANQGSEA. The CDR3 runs 12 residues. DNA of the CDR3: TGCACCACATCGGGGGCGGGCTATGGCTACACCTTC. It is translated as CTTSGAGYGYTF.

The V and J genes are TRBV7-9 and TRBJ1-1, with 9 positions matching TRBD1. The ends lost 3 bases at V and 8 bases at J; junction bases unmatched: 13. This CDR3 region has 16 residues. Per germline, CDR1 SEHNR and CDR2 FQNEAQ (reference sequence). CDR3 protein: CASSLEGRGGQGEAFF. CDR3 DNA: TGTGCCAGCAGCTTGGAAGGTCGGGGGGGACAGGGAGAAGCTTTCTTT.